This record covers a single TCR beta chain. The germline V gene encodes CDR1 DFQATT and CDR2 SNEGSKA (reference sequence). This CDR3 comprises 14 residues. V was clipped by 6 bases and J by 8 bases; unmatched bases: 8. TCR beta VDJ and CDR3 profiles were obtained from a genomic DNA template. TCRdb processed the reads anew with MiXCR; each CDR3 protein has one entry. This sample has some 190,000 distinct CDR3 sequences, with about 53% found just once. This entry is derived from a study of CD8+CD57+ T cells in acquired aplastic anemia. What was sequenced was sorted CD4+, CD8+, or CD8+CD57+ T cells (not recorded which) from PBMCs. This receptor was identified in a human donor in good health, serving as a control. The chain carries TRBV20-1 and TRBJ1-3; TRBD1 aligns across 12 bases. The CDR3 region is CSAEPGQGADTIYF. CDR3 sequence (DNA): TGCAGTGCGGAACCGGGACAGGGGGCAGACACCATATATTTT.